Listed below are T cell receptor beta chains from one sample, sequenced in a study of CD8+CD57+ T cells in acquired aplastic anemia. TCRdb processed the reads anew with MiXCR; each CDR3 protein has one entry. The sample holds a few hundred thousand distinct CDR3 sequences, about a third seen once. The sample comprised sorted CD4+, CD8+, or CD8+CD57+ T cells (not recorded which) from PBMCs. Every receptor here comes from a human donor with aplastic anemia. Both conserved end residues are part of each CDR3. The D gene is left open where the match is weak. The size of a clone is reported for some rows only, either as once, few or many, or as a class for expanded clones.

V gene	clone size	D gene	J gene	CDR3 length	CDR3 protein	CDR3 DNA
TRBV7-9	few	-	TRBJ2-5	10	CASRVETQYF	TGTGCCAGCAGAGTGGAGACCCAGTACTTC
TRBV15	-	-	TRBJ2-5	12	CATSGRRETQYF	TGTGCCACCAGCGGGAGGCGGGAGACCCAGTACTTC
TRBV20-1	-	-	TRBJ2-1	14	CSARVLTSIGEQFF	TGCAGTGCTAGGGTACTTACTAGTATTGGTGAGCAGTTCTTC
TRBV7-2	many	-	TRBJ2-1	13	CASSLGLLNEQFF	TGTGCCAGCAGCTTGGGACTTTTAAATGAGCAGTTCTTC
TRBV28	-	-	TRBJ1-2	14	CASSLYSHLYGYTF	TGTGCCAGCAGTTTATATAGCCACCTTTATGGCTACACCTTC
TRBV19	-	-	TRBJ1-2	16	CASQTRRDQGNYGYTF	TGTGCCAGTCAGACGAGACGCGATCAGGGTAACTATGGCTACACCTTC
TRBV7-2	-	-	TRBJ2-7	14	CASSLSRAVYEQYF	TGTGCCAGCAGCTTAAGTCGAGCCGTATACGAGCAGTACTTC
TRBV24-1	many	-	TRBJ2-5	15	CATSDSGVGQETQYF	TGTGCCACCAGTGATTCGGGGGTCGGTCAAGAGACCCAGTACTTC
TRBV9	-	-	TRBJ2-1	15	CASSVEGTDYNEQFF	TGTGCCAGCAGCGTAGAAGGGACCGACTACAATGAGCAGTTCTTC
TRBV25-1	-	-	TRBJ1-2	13	CASSEPGLYGYTF	TGTGCCAGCAGTGAACCAGGGTTATATGGCTACACCTTC
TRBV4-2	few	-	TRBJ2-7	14	CASSQAGTNYEQYF	TGTGCCAGCAGCCAGGCCGGGACCAACTACGAGCAGTACTTC
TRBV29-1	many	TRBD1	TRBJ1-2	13	CSGGEGAGSGYTF	TGCAGCGGGGGGGAGGGGGCCGGCTCCGGCTACACCTTC
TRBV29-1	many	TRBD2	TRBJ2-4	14	CSVGPGEGRNIQYF	TGCAGCGTTGGACCGGGGGAGGGACGAAACATTCAGTACTTC
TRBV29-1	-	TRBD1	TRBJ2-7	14	CSVEGTGDSYEQYF	TGCAGCGTTGAAGGGACAGGTGACTCCTACGAGCAGTACTTC
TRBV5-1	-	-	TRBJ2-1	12	CASSTTDNEQFF	TGCGCCAGCAGCACGACAGACAATGAGCAGTTCTTC